This T cell receptor beta chain emerged from a study of Ad26.COV2.S vaccination and SARS-CoV-2 variants. Study background: By the intramuscular route, Ad26.COV2.S was given once, or twice 56 days apart.

Treatment specified: over 15 received Ad26.COV2.S at low or high dose, single or two shots; roughly 5 received placebo; per-sample allocation not given. The study sampled participants on day 63 after the first vaccine or placebo injection. With regard to this clone: No antigen is known for it.

The germline CDR1 and CDR2 sequences are SGHNT and YYREEE (reference sequence). CDR3 length: 18 residues. V gave up 4 bases and J gave up 0 bases; unmatched junction bases: 11. Findings and caveats of the study: Participants in the vaccine arm had higher spike-specific TCR breadth; placebo recipients had lower.

The protocol was immunoSEQ multiplex PCR, while the TCRdb copy is restricted to in-frame clones and leaves out a portion. Of 360,000 or so clones in the sample, around 89% were seen once. The V call is TRBV5-4, the J call TRBJ2-3, with 10 bases identical to TRBD2. This material consisted of peripheral blood, taken in a trial of Ad26.COV2.S vaccine versus placebo. This sequence originates from a person between 18 and 65 years old who received the Ad26.COV2.S COVID-19 vaccine or a placebo. The CDR3 DNA reads as TGTGCCAGCAGCAGGCGGCTAGCGGGAGCCGGTAGCACAGATACGCAGTATTTT. Protein product: CASSRRLAGAGSTDTQYF. Variable domain in full (rest from reference TRBV5-4 and TRBJ2-3): ETGVTQSPTHLIKTRGQQVTLRCSSQSGHNTVSWYQQALGQGPQFIFQYYREEENGRGNFPPRFSGLQFPNYSSELNVNALELDDSALYLCASSRRLAGAGSTDTQYFGPGTRLTVL.